One sample yielded the 24 T cell receptor beta chains listed below, sequenced in a study of spatial heterogeneity in lung cancer. TCRdb reprocessed the 5' RACE reads via MiXCR and lists one record per CDR3 protein. Here the sample spans approximately 15,000 distinct CDR3 sequences, 3.6% being singletons. Time point in this sample: sample taken at primary tumor resection. The input for sequencing was normal lung tissue next to the tumor, taken at surgery. These receptors were collected from a male donor with early-stage non-small cell lung cancer.

This clonotype has a count of ten or more. The library was designed around alpha chains, so this beta chain is a stray read whose abundance carries little weight. The chain links TRBV2 to TRBJ2-3; D not resolved. The ends were cut back, 4 bases at V and 5 bases at J, with 4 bases in the middle. Germline CDR1 SNHLY, CDR2 FYNNEI. The CDR3 is made up of 11 amino acids. The CDR3 DNA follows: TGTGCCAGCAGTGTAGTAGATACGCAGTATTTT. Protein sequence: CASSVVDTQYF.

This clonotype was counted at least ten times. With the library built for alpha chains, this beta chain is off target and its frequency is not meaningful. The V and J genes are TRBV11-3 and TRBJ1-2; TRBD1 might be the D (5 bases). There are 13 residues in the CDR3. Germline CDR1 is SGHNT and CDR2 is YENEEA. Trimming cost V 3 bases and J 7 bases, with 12 bases left between them. CDR3 sequence reads: CASSFEGQAGYTF. The CDR3 nucleotides are TGTGCCAGCAGCTTTGAGGGGCAAGCTGGCTACACCTTC.

This clonotype was counted at least ten times. With the library built for alpha chains, this beta chain is off target and its frequency is not meaningful. The J gene is TRBJ2-3, the V gene TRBV5-1, with TRBD1 matching 7 bases. CDR3 length: 15 amino acids. The trim removed 4 bases at V and 7 bases at J, leaving 12 bases unmatched. CDR1 is SGHRS and CDR2 is YFSETQ in the germline V gene. The CDR3 region is CASSPGTDNSYTQYF. The CDR3 DNA is TGCGCCAGCAGCCCCGGGACAGATAATTCATATACGCAGTATTTT. Complete variable domain (other parts from reference TRBV5-1 and TRBJ2-3): KAGVTQTPRYLIKTRGQQVTLSCSPISGHRSVSWYQQTPGQGLQFLFEYFSETQRNKGNFPGRFSGRQFSNSRSEMNVSTLELGDSALYLCASSPGTDNSYTQYFGPGTRLTVL.

This clonotype was seen repeatedly, ten times or more. This beta chain lies outside the target of a library built for alpha chains; its clone size means little. The chain links TRBV18 to TRBJ1-1; D is ambiguous. This CDR3 has 13 amino acids. V lost 5 bases, J lost 0 bases, and 7 bases lay in between. Germline CDR1 reads KGHSH; CDR2 reads LQKENI. CDR3 nucleotide sequence: TGTGCCAGCTCATCCGGGCTGAACACTGAAGCTTTCTTT. Translated, it gives CASSSGLNTEAFF.

This clonotype was seen a handful of times. The library was prepared for alpha chains; this beta chain is a stray read, so its frequency means little. This chain uses TRBV30 with TRBJ2-2; 7 bases are a match to TRBD2. CDR3 length: 14 residues. The ends lost 3 bases at V and 2 bases at J; junction bases unmatched: 3. The germline V gene has CDR1 GTSNPN and CDR2 SVGIG (reference sequence). The CDR3 DNA sequence: TGTGCCTGGAGAGGGGAGGGAAACACCGGGGAGCTGTTTTTT. Translating gives CAWRGEGNTGELFF.

Worth noting for this clonotype: For a library built for alpha chains, this beta chain is a stray read; little rests on its size. The chain links TRBV12-3 or TRBV12-4 to TRBJ1-4, with TRBD1 identical over 7 bases. The CDR3 is made up of 14 amino acids. With 3 bases clipped from V and 4 bases from J, the junction kept 2 bases outside the gene matches. CDR3: CASSFRDSNEKLFF. The CDR3 bases are TGTGCCAGCAGTTTTCGGGACAGTAATGAAAAACTGTTTTTT.

This clonotype was counted many times. Because the library targeted alpha chains, this beta chain is an off-target read whose size means little. The chain couples TRBV7-2 to TRBJ2-1; TRBD2 aligns across 7 bases. The CDR3 is 14 amino acids. CDR1 SGHTA and CDR2 FQGNSA come from the germline V gene. J gave up 6 bases and V 1 base, and 3 bases lay outside the gene matches. The DNA of the CDR3 is TGTGCCAGCAGCTTAGGGTGGACTAGCAATGAGCAGTTCTTC. This sequence encodes CASSLGWTSNEQFF.

This clonotype was seen many times. For a library built for alpha chains, this beta chain is a stray read; little rests on its size. V usage is TRBV7-3 and J usage is TRBJ2-3; 10 bases agree with TRBD2. Germline CDR1 and CDR2: SGHTA and FQGTGA. The CDR3 has 16 amino acids. The V segment lost 4 bases and the J segment 4 bases; nucleotides outside the gene matches: 8. CDR3 loop: CASSSPTSGNPDTQYF. The CDR3 nucleotides read TGTGCCAGCAGCTCACCCACTAGCGGGAACCCAGATACGCAGTATTTT.

This clonotype was recorded many times. This beta chain came through as a stray read in a library set up for alpha chains, and its size says little. This chain connects TRBV20-1 to TRBJ2-4; D is perhaps TRBD1 or TRBD2 (5 bases each). This CDR3 is built from 17 residues. Germline V lookup: CDR1 DFQATT, CDR2 SNEGSKA (reference sequence). Trimming stripped 3 bases from V and 2 bases from J, with 20 bases between. In DNA form, the CDR3 reads TGCAGTGCTAGCTCCCTGGTGCAGGGCGGGTCCAAAAACATTCAGTACTTC. This gives the protein CSASSLVQGGSKNIQYF.

About this clonotype itself: Within a library made for alpha chains, this beta chain is off target, and its count is uninformative. This rearrangement joins TRBV27 to TRBJ2-7; 11 bases map to TRBD2. The CDR3 consists of 16 residues. With V trimmed by 6 bases and J by 0 bases, 7 bases remained unmatched. From germline, CDR1 is MNHEY and CDR2 SMNVEV (reference sequence). This CDR3 reads CASSPGLADFSYEQYF. DNA of the CDR3: TGTGCCAGCAGCCCGGGACTAGCGGACTTCTCCTACGAGCAGTACTTC.

At least ten counts were recorded for this clonotype. A library made for alpha chains picked up this beta chain off target, so its size means little. This chain uses TRBV4-3 with TRBJ2-1, with 9 bases fitting TRBD2. The V gene's germline CDR1 is LGHNA and CDR2 YSLEER. V shed 0 bases, J shed 7 bases, and the junction held 13 bases outside the gene matches. This CDR3 comprises 18 residues. CDR3 protein: CASSQEISGSNHGNEQFF. In nucleotides, the CDR3 is TGCGCCAGCAGCCAAGAGATTAGCGGGAGTAATCACGGAAATGAGCAGTTCTTC.

This clonotype has ten or more counts. This beta chain is a stray read from a library made for alpha chains; its abundance is not meaningful. The rearrangement links TRBV20-1 to TRBJ2-7; tentative D call: TRBD2 (6 bases). Germline assignment: CDR1 DFQATT and CDR2 SNEGSKA (reference sequence). V was clipped by 1 base and J by 5 bases, with 21 bases between them. The CDR3 has 16 amino acids. The CDR3 spells CSARAPTGAPSNEQYF. In nucleotides, the CDR3 is TGCAGTGCTAGAGCTCCTACGGGAGCACCTTCCAACGAGCAGTACTTC.

This clonotype was picked up many times. The library was designed around alpha chains, so this beta chain is a stray read whose abundance carries little weight. The rearrangement joins TRBV20-1 to TRBJ1-1; 8 bases are a match to TRBD1. The CDR3 totals 14 residues. Germline trimming cut 6 bases from V and 11 bases from J; bases unmatched to any gene: 17. The germline V gene encodes CDR1 DFQATT and CDR2 SNEGSKA (reference sequence). The CDR3 DNA is TGCAGTGCAAAGGACAGGGTAATGTTCAGCGAGGCTTTCTTT. Its protein product is CSAKDRVMFSEAFF.

In its sample, this clonotype was seen many times. A library prepared for alpha chains yielded this beta chain as an off-target read; its size is of little meaning. This sequence joins TRBV20-1 and TRBJ2-3, with D maybe TRBD2 (6 bases). This CDR3 spans 14 amino acids. From germline, CDR1 is DFQATT and CDR2 SNEGSKA (reference sequence). Trimming shortened V by 6 bases and J by 0 bases, and 13 bases separated the two germline ends. CDR3 residues: CSAPPSGSTDTQYF. CDR3 in DNA: TGCAGTGCCCCACCCAGCGGGAGCACAGATACGCAGTATTTT.

At least ten counts were recorded for this clonotype. This beta chain is an off-target read within a library intended for alpha chains, so its frequency means little. The chain has TRBV27 and TRBJ1-6; TRBD1 is a possible D gene (5 bases). Germline values: CDR1 MNHEY, CDR2 SMNVEV (reference sequence). This CDR3 comprises 16 residues. The germline V and J ends were trimmed by 7 bases and 8 bases, with 21 bases remaining between them. The CDR3 loop reads CASTLAPGRGDSPLHF. The CDR3 DNA reads as TGTGCCAGCACCCTTGCCCCAGGGAGGGGCGATTCACCCCTCCACTTT.

The sample holds many counts of this clonotype. Little can be read into the size of this beta chain, an off-target read in a library designed for alpha chains. V and J are TRBV28 and TRBJ2-4; no firm D call. This CDR3 spans 13 amino acids. V dropped 6 bases and J dropped 7 bases, with 13 bases sitting between them. Germline loops: CDR1 MDHEN, CDR2 SYDVKM. The CDR3: CASSLPPRNIQYF. In nucleotides, the CDR3 is TGTGCCAGCAGCCTCCCCCCTCGGAACATTCAGTACTTC.

In its sample, this clonotype was seen many times. This beta chain appears as a stray read in a library generated for alpha chains; its size is not informative. This chain connects TRBV3-1 to TRBJ1-2; D call uncertain. The CDR3 spans 13 residues. The V end lost 6 bases, the J end lost 8 bases, and 16 bases lay between the germline ends. CDR1 and CDR2 (germline): LGHDT, YNNKEL (reference sequence). The CDR3 sequence is CASSPGSGSGYTF. The DNA for the CDR3 is TGTGCCAGCAGTCCCGGGAGTGGGAGCGGCTACACCTTC.

In this sample, this clonotype turned up many times. This beta chain represents an off-target read in a library built for alpha chains; its size is of limited meaning. The chain uses TRBV5-1 and TRBJ1-2, with TRBD1 matching 8 bases. The CDR3 is 15 amino acids. J was trimmed by 7 bases and V by 5 bases; bases with no gene match: 13. The V gene's germline CDR1 is SGHRS and CDR2 YFSETQ. The CDR3 sequence: CASRIQGGGDPGYTF. The DNA of the CDR3 is TGCGCCAGCAGAATACAGGGGGGAGGAGATCCTGGCTACACCTTC.

Within the sample, this clonotype is medium-sized. Because the library targeted alpha chains, this beta chain is an off-target read whose size means little. The J gene is TRBJ1-1, the V gene TRBV18; 7 positions match TRBD1. Germline V gene sequence: CDR1 KGHSH, CDR2 LQKENI. The CDR3 consists of 17 residues. J lost 6 bases, V lost 2 bases, and 15 bases had no gene match. CDR3 bases: TGTGCCAGCTCACCAAAGAGGACAGGTGTTGGTATCGCTGAAGCTTTCTTT. It encodes CASSPKRTGVGIAEAFF.

The table lists this clonotype with many counts. For a library built for alpha chains, this beta chain is a stray read; little rests on its size. This chain uses TRBV5-1 with TRBJ1-2, with no clear D. V was shortened by 4 bases and J by 6 bases, with 16 bases between the two germline ends. The CDR3 is 14 amino acids. Germline V gene sequence: CDR1 SGHRS, CDR2 YFSETQ. The CDR3 here is CASSTDGEVNGYTF. The DNA of the CDR3 is TGCGCCAGCAGCACGGACGGAGAAGTGAATGGCTACACCTTC. Full variable domain (outside the CDR3, taken from reference TRBV5-1 and TRBJ1-2): KAGVTQTPRYLIKTRGQQVTLSCSPISGHRSVSWYQQTPGQGLQFLFEYFSETQRNKGNFPGRFSGRQFSNSRSEMNVSTLELGDSALYLCASSTDGEVNGYTFGSGTRLTVV.

This clonotype was seen repeatedly, ten times or more. Because this beta chain is a stray read in a library intended to capture alpha chains, its abundance should not be given much weight. The chain links TRBV4-1 to TRBJ1-2; no firm D call. This CDR3 contains 13 residues. V was cut by 0 bases and J by 4 bases, with 6 bases left in between. CDR1 is MGHRA, CDR2 YSYEKL, per germline. The CDR3 DNA is TGCGCCAGCAGCCAAGAATGGCGCTATGGCTACACCTTC. Protein product: CASSQEWRYGYTF.

This clonotype has ten or more counts. This beta chain slipped into a library made for alpha chains as a stray read, so its size is not meaningful. The V and J genes are TRBV20-1 and TRBJ2-7; tentatively, D is TRBD1 (5 bases). CDR3 length: 14 residues. V was pared by 2 bases and J by 0 bases, with 11 bases between. Germline V gene lookup returns CDR1 DFQATT and CDR2 SNEGSKA (reference sequence). The CDR3 loop is CSARQAGFSYEQYF. CDR3 sequence (DNA): TGCAGTGCTAGACAGGCAGGGTTCTCCTACGAGCAGTACTTC.

This clonotype appeared many times. This beta chain represents an off-target read in a library built for alpha chains; its size is of limited meaning. The chain carries TRBV18 and TRBJ2-3; no definite D call. The length of the CDR3 is 13 residues. With 2 bases removed from V and 4 bases from J, the gap between germline ends came to 7 bases. CDR1 and CDR2 (germline): KGHSH, LQKENI. This CDR3 reads CASSPSGADTQYF. CDR3 nucleotides: TGTGCCAGCTCACCAAGTGGGGCAGATACGCAGTATTTT. The whole variable domain, remainder taken from reference TRBV18 and TRBJ2-3, is NAGVMQNPRHLVRRRGQEARLRCSPMKGHSHVYWYRQLPEEGLKFMVYLQKENIIDESGMPKERFSAEFPKEGPSILRIQQVVRGDSAAYFCASSPSGADTQYFGPGTRLTVL.

In its sample, this clonotype was seen many times. Found in a library prepared for alpha chains, this beta chain is an off-target read, and its abundance has little meaning. V gene TRBV27 combines with J gene TRBJ2-1; 9 bases are shared with TRBD1. The CDR3 spans 15 residues. J gave up 8 bases and V 6 bases, and 11 bases lay outside the gene matches. Germline CDR1 reads MNHEY; CDR2 reads SMNVEV (reference sequence). In DNA form, the CDR3 reads TGTGCCAGCAGCAGAAAGGGGACAGGGCTCGATGAGCAGTTCTTC. Its translation: CASSRKGTGLDEQFF.